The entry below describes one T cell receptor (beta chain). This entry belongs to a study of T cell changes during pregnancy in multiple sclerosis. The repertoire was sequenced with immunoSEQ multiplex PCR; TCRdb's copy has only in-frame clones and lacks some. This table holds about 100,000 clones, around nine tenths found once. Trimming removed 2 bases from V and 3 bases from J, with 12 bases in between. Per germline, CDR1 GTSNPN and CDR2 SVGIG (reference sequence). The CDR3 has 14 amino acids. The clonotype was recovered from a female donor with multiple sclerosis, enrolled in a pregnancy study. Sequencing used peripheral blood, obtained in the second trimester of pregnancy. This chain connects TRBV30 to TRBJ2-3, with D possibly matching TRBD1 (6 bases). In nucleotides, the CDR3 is TGTGCCTGGAGTAACCATCAGGGGACAGATACGCAGTATTTT. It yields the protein CAWSNHQGTDTQYF.